This T cell receptor beta chain was profiled in a study of T-cell reconstitution after alpha-beta-depleted transplantation in children. Preparation of the TCRbeta library was carried out with unique molecular identifiers. MiXCR, run by TCRdb on the PCR reads, gives a single entry per CDR3 protein. The data contain 490,000 or so distinct CDR3 sequences, about 12% of them singletons. The TCR was taken from a human donor who donated a stem cell graft to a child with combined immunodeficiency. The sequences come from PBMCs from the stem cell graft donor, collected from the stem cell graft.

The CDR3 loop reads CASSLAGTGFYEQYF. CDR3 bases: TGCGCCAGCAGCTTGGCCGGGACAGGGTTCTACGAGCAGTACTTC. The V call is TRBV5-1, the J call TRBJ2-7, with TRBD1 matching over 9 bases. Trimming took 0 bases from V and 3 from J; bases not matched to a gene: 4. CDR3 size: 15 residues. Germline V lookup: CDR1 SGHRS, CDR2 YFSETQ.